The sequence of this T cell receptor (beta chain) was determined in a study of blood T cell repertoires in COVID-19. At the level of the study: Samples representing acute and convalescent COVID-19 were sourced from the United States, Italy and Spain. T cells, B-cell-depleted T cells, or PBMCs supplied cDNA or gDNA.

TCRdb's copy holds only in-frame clones and misses some; the assay was immunoSEQ multiplex PCR. The sample has fewer than 700,000 clones, about 89% seen once. The germline gives CDR1 SQVTM, CDR2 ANQGSEA. This CDR3 contains 13 residues. Trimming left V 5 bases short and J 7 bases short, with 17 bases between. The TCR originated in a woman in her forties or fifties with COVID-19, enrolled during active disease. The sequenced material came from peripheral blood. The chain employs TRBV29-1 and TRBJ1-2; D is unclear. The CDR3 sequence is CSVSAGGEVGYTF. The CDR3 DNA sequence: TGCAGCGTTTCGGCAGGCGGGGAGGTTGGCTACACCTTC.